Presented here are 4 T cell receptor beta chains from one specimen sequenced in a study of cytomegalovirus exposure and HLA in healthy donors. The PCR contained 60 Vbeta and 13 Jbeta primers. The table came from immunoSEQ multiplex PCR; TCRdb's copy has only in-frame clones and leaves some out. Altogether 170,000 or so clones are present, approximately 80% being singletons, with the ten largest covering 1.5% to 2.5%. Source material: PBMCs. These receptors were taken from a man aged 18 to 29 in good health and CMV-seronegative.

The CDR3 DNA follows: TGTGCCAGCTCACCCGAGGACAGGAAACTGTTTTTT. It encodes CASSPEDRKLFF. The chain combines TRBV18 with TRBJ1-4, with TRBD1 identical over 7 bases. The germline gives CDR1 KGHSH, CDR2 LQKENI. The V segment lost 3 bases and the J segment 11 bases; nucleotides outside the gene matches: 3. CDR3 length: 12 residues. The variable domain in full, with the rest retrieved from reference TRBV18 and TRBJ1-4, is NAGVMQNPRHLVRRRGQEARLRCSPMKGHSHVYWYRQLPEEGLKFMVYLQKENIIDESGMPKERFSAEFPKEGPSILRIQQVVRGDSAAYFCASSPEDRKLFFGSGTQLSVL.

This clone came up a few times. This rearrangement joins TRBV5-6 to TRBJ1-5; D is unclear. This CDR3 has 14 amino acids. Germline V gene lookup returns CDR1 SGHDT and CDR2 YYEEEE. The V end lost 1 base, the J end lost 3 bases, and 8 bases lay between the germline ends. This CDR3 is CASSLTGHNQPQHF. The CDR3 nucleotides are TGTGCCAGCAGCTTGACTGGGCACAATCAGCCCCAGCATTTT.

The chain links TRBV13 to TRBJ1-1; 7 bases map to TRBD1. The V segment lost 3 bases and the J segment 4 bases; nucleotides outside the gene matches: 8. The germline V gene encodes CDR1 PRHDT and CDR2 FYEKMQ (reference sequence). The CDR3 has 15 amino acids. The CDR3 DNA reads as TGTGCCAGCAGCTTTAGCCAGGGGGTGGGCACTGAAGCTTTCTTT. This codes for CASSFSQGVGTEAFF.

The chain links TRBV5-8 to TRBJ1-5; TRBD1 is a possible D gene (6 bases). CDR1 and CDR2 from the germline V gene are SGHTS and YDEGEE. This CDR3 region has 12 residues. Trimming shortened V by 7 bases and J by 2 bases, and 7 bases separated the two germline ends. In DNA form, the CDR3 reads TGTGCCAGCCGACAGGGCAATCAGCCCCAGCATTTT. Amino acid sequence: CASRQGNQPQHF.